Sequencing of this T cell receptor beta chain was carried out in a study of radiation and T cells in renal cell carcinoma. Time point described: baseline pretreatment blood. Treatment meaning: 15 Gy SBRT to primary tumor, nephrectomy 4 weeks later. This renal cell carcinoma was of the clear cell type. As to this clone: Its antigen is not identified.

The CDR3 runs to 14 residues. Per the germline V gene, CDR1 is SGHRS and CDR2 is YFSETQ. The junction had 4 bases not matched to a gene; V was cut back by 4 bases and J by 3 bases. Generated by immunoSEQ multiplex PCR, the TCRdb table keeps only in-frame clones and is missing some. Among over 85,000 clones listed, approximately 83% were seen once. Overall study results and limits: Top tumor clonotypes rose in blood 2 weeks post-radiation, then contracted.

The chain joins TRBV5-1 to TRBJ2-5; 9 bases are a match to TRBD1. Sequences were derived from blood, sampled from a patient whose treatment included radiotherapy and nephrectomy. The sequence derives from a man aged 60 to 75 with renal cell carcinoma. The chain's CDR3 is CASSGQGWEETQYF. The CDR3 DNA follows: TGCGCCAGCAGCGGACAGGGGTGGGAAGAGACCCAGTACTTC.